The subject of this entry is one T cell receptor beta chain. The antigen remains undetermined. Compared with germline, one end of the junction differs, possibly owing to a read error. These data originate in a study of T cell repertoires in cytomegalovirus infection. Study-level results: Frequencies of public TCR beta families were cumulated, and this identified carriers of CMV plus the relevant HLA.

TCRdb reprocessed the reads with MiXCR, giving one entry per CDR3 protein. The table records under 850,000 distinct CDR3 sequences, 35% of them present only once. Germline V lookup: CDR1 MGHRA, CDR2 YSYEKL. CDR3 length: 16 residues. The receptor's source is a human donor in good health (CMV status not recorded). Some clones in this sample may be carry-over from other donors' samples. The specimen was PBMCs. The chain carries TRBV4-1 and TRBJ1-5; tentatively, D is TRBD1 (6 bases). The CDR3, as DNA: TGTGCCAGCAGCCAAGATACAGGGAATAGCAATCAGCCCCAGCATTTT. Amino acid sequence: CASSQDTGNSNQPQHF.